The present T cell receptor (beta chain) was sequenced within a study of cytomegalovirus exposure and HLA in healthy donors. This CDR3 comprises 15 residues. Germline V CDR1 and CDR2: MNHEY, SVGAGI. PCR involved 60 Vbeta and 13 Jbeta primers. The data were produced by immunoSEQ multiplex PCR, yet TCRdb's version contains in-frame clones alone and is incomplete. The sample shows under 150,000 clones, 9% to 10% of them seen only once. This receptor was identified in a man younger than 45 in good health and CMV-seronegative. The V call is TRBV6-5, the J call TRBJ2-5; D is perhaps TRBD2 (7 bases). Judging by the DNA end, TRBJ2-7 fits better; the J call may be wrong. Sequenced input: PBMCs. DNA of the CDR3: TGTGCCAGCAGTTCGGGGGGCCTCGGGATTGCCGAGCAGTACTTC. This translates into CASSSGGLGIAEQYF.